These 21 T cell receptor beta chains originate from one sample sequenced in a study of identical twins (dated by TCRdb to the mid-2010s). Library generation was performed with 5' RACE. The run used an Illumina HiSeq 2000. TCRdb trimmed public reads at Q25 via fastp, called clones via MiXCR and kept in-frame beta chains. Here each entry gathers all rows of one CDR3 protein and keeps the most common genes and DNA. This sample gives a few hundred thousand distinct CDR3 sequences in total; roughly a tenth of them show up just once. Jointly, the top ten make up 9% to 10% of the sample. The sample taken for sequencing was memory T cells sorted from blood. Interpreted using the paper, the cell subset or site label stands for: CD45RO+ enriched T cells. The receptors stem from a man aged 50 to 60 in good health.

This clonotype was seen ten or more times. This chain joins TRBV4-2 and TRBJ2-3; D unclear. This CDR3 is 15 amino acids long. The V gene lost 0 bases and the J gene lost 0 bases, with 7 bases spanning the gap. The germline CDR1 and CDR2 sequences are LGHNA and YNFKEQ. DNA of the CDR3: TGTGCCAGCAGCCAAGAAGGCGACAGCACAGATACGCAGTATTTT. This codes for CASSQEGDSTDTQYF.

In its sample, this clonotype was seen many times. The CDR3 protein is CASSSPPGYYGYTF. The CDR3 DNA reads as TGTGCCAGCAGTTCCCCACCTGGGTACTATGGCTACACCTTC. This chain joins TRBV28 and TRBJ1-2; D uncertain. The CDR3 length is 14 residues. Germline CDR1 MDHEN, CDR2 SYDVKM. V lost 4 bases, J lost 3 bases, and 12 bases lay in between.

This clonotype has more than one count but fewer than ten. The chain has TRBV18 and TRBJ2-1, with D unclear. V was shortened by 2 bases and J by 7 bases, with 6 bases between the two germline ends. The germline CDR1 and CDR2 sequences are KGHSH and LQKENI. The CDR3 totals 12 residues. Here the CDR3 reads CASSPARNEQFF. In DNA, the CDR3 is TGTGCCAGCTCACCAGCTCGGAATGAGCAGTTCTTC.

The table lists this clonotype with many counts. The chain links TRBV10-3 to TRBJ2-7, with 9 nucleotides matching TRBD1. The CDR3 contains 15 residues. Germline V gives CDR1 ENHRY, CDR2 SYGVKD. V shed 8 bases, J shed 1 base, and the junction held 9 bases outside the gene matches. The CDR3 DNA is TGTGCCATCCGAGAACCGGGACAGGGTTCCTACGAGCAGTACTTC. Amino acids: CAIREPGQGSYEQYF.

This clonotype was counted many times. The chain recombines TRBV5-1 with TRBJ2-1, with 12 bases matching TRBD2. V lost 5 bases and J lost 7; bases outside the gene matches: 25. The CDR3 spans 21 residues. From germline, CDR1 is SGHRS and CDR2 YFSETQ. This CDR3 reads CASRPGRTGASSGRGSNEQFF. Here the CDR3 DNA reads TGCGCCAGCAGGCCTGGAAGGACGGGGGCCTCTAGCGGGAGGGGTAGTAATGAGCAGTTCTTC.

At least ten counts were recorded for this clonotype. The J gene is TRBJ1-5, the V gene TRBV20-1, with 11 bases aligning to TRBD1. In germline, CDR1 is DFQATT, CDR2 SNEGSKA (reference sequence). The V gene end was trimmed by 3 bases and the J gene end by 6 bases; junction bases not matched to a gene: 10. The CDR3 runs 16 residues. The CDR3 DNA is TGCAGTGCTAGTGGGGGGACAGGGGGGTTCAGTCAGCCCCAGCATTTT. Protein: CSASGGTGGFSQPQHF.

V gene TRBV28 combines with J gene TRBJ2-7; the D is unclear. CDR1 is MDHEN, CDR2 SYDVKM, per germline. With 6 bases removed from V and 0 bases from J, the gap between germline ends came to 15 bases. The CDR3 consists of 15 residues. CDR3 protein: CASSVITLSSYEQYF. The DNA for the CDR3 is TGTGCCAGCAGCGTGATAACTCTCAGCTCCTACGAGCAGTACTTC.

The CDR3 here is CASSFSPARDRGTEAFF. DNA of the CDR3: TGTGCCAGCAGTTTTTCTCCTGCGCGGGACAGGGGGACTGAAGCTTTCTTT. This chain connects TRBV28 to TRBJ1-1; the match to TRBD1 covers 11 bases. CDR1 is MDHEN and CDR2 is SYDVKM in the germline V gene. Trimming took 3 bases from V and 5 from J; bases not matched to a gene: 11. The CDR3 has 17 amino acids. Based on the CDR3 plus reference TRBV28 and TRBJ1-1, the full variable domain is DVKVTQSSRYLVKRTGEKVFLECVQDMDHENMFWYRQDPGLGLRLIYFSYDVKMKEKGDIPEGYSVSREKKERFSLILESASTNQTSMYLCASSFSPARDRGTEAFFGQGTRLTVV.

This clonotype appeared many times. The gene calls are TRBV12-3 or TRBV12-4 and TRBJ2-3; no firm D call. The CDR3 covers 14 residues. The V end lost 6 bases, the J end lost 0 bases, and 10 bases lay between the germline ends. CDR3 sequence (DNA): TGTGCCAGCAGCTCCCACGGTAGCACAGATACGCAGTATTTT. Translation: CASSSHGSTDTQYF.

Ten or more counts support this clonotype. This chain connects TRBV7-2 to TRBJ2-7; TRBD2 aligns across 7 bases. Germline V lookup: CDR1 SGHTA, CDR2 FQGNSA. Trimming at V came to 1 base and at J to 6 bases, leaving 6 bases not matched to a gene. CDR3 length: 14 amino acids. CDR3 in amino acids: CASSLGRLAFEQYF. CDR3 nucleotides: TGTGCCAGCAGCTTAGGGAGACTAGCATTCGAGCAGTACTTC.

This clonotype was seen a few times. This sequence joins TRBV2 and TRBJ1-1, with unresolved D. This CDR3 is 14 amino acids long. In germline, CDR1 is SNHLY, CDR2 FYNNEI. V lost 3 bases, J lost 0 bases, and 8 bases lay in between. CDR3 in amino acids: CASSELIMNTEAFF. In DNA form, the CDR3 reads TGTGCCAGCAGTGAGCTCATTATGAACACTGAAGCTTTCTTT.

This clonotype came up many times. The chain links TRBV29-1 to TRBJ2-4; 10 bases map to TRBD2. After removal of 4 bases from V and 6 bases from J, the junction contained 3 bases not matched to a gene. CDR3 length equals 13 residues. CDR1 is SQVTM and CDR2 is ANQGSEA in the germline V gene. CDR3 sequence: CSVVLAGGNIQYF. The DNA of the CDR3 is TGCAGCGTTGTATTAGCGGGGGGAAACATTCAGTACTTC. Together with reference TRBV29-1 and TRBJ2-4, the CDR3 gives the full variable domain: SAVISQKPSRDICQRGTSLTIQCQVDSQVTMMFWYRQQPGQSLTLIATANQGSEATYESGFVIDKFPISRPNLTFSTLTVSNMSPEDSSIYLCSVVLAGGNIQYFGAGTRLSVL.

This clonotype came up a few times. V gene TRBV2 combines with J gene TRBJ2-5; 8 bases agree with TRBD2. The CDR3 length is 14 residues. Germline V CDR1 and CDR2: SNHLY, FYNNEI. Trimming at V came to 7 bases and at J to 7 bases, leaving 11 bases not matched to a gene. The CDR3 region has the DNA TGTGCCAGCATTAAAAGTCCTCGGGAGGGGACCCAGTACTTC. Translated, it gives CASIKSPREGTQYF.

This clonotype was counted only a few times. This rearrangement joins TRBV15 to TRBJ2-1; D remains ambiguous. This CDR3 region has 16 residues. Germline V gene sequence: CDR1 LNHNV, CDR2 YYDKDF (reference sequence). V was trimmed by 0 bases and J by 0 bases, leaving 9 bases between them. The chain's CDR3 is CATSRENGRSYNEQFF. Here the CDR3 DNA reads TGTGCCACCAGCAGAGAAAACGGCCGCTCCTACAATGAGCAGTTCTTC. The full variable domain, in which reference TRBV15 and TRBJ2-1 provide the parts outside the CDR3, is DAMVIQNPRYQVTQFGKPVTLSCSQTLNHNVMYWYQQKSSQAPKLLFHYYDKDFNNEADTPDNFQSRRPNTSFCFLDIRSPGLGDTAMYLCATSRENGRSYNEQFFGPGTRLTVL.

V gene TRBV28 combines with J gene TRBJ1-3; tentative D call: TRBD1 (5 bases). Per germline, CDR1 MDHEN and CDR2 SYDVKM. Trimming shortened V by 7 bases and J by 0 bases, and 13 bases separated the two germline ends. The CDR3 spans 15 residues. In DNA, the CDR3 is TGTGCCAGCATTCCCAGTCAGGGCTCTGGAAACACCATATATTTT. It specifies CASIPSQGSGNTIYF.

This chain connects TRBV7-2 to TRBJ2-7; 12 bases agree with TRBD1. The CDR3 is made up of 15 amino acids. Germline CDR1 reads SGHTA; CDR2 reads FQGNSA. V trimming: 5 bases; J trimming: 5 bases; junction bases outside the gene matches: 7. The CDR3 region is CASSPGTGGVDEQYF. The CDR3 nucleotides are TGTGCCAGCAGCCCAGGGACAGGGGGCGTCGACGAGCAGTACTTC.

There are a few counts of this clonotype. This chain connects TRBV6-2 or TRBV6-3 to TRBJ2-3, with D possibly being TRBD2 (6 bases). In germline, CDR1 is MNHEY, CDR2 SVGEGT. V lost 5 bases, J lost 1 base, and 13 bases lay in between. The CDR3 is made up of 15 amino acids. Written as DNA, the CDR3 is TGTGCCAGCAGTGCCTGGATAGCGGGCACAGATACGCAGTATTTT. This codes for CASSAWIAGTDTQYF.

This chain uses TRBV19 with TRBJ1-1, with TRBD1 as a possible D gene (5 bases). Per the germline V gene, CDR1 is LNHDA and CDR2 is SQIVND (reference sequence). V was shortened by 0 bases and J by 11 bases, with 25 bases between the two germline ends. The CDR3 is 17 amino acids. This CDR3 reads CASSIDPRMNDRTGAFF. The CDR3, as DNA: TGTGCCAGTAGTATAGATCCGCGAATGAACGACAGAACGGGGGCTTTCTTT.

This clonotype was seen more than once but under ten times. Here the CDR3 reads CASTPGGSYNEQFF. The CDR3 coding sequence is TGTGCCAGCACCCCAGGGGGGTCCTACAATGAGCAGTTCTTC. J is TRBJ2-1 and V is TRBV6-1, with a tentative D call TRBD1 (7 bases). CDR3 length equals 14 residues. The germline V gene has CDR1 MNHNS and CDR2 SASEGT. Trimming removed 7 bases from V and 1 base from J, with 11 bases in between.

This clonotype occurred a few times. This rearrangement joins TRBV7-2 to TRBJ1-2; 10 nucleotides line up with TRBD1. This CDR3 region has 15 residues. The V gene end was trimmed by 4 bases and the J gene end by 4 bases; junction bases not matched to a gene: 6. CDR1 SGHTA and CDR2 FQGNSA come from the germline V gene. The CDR3 DNA sequence: TGTGCCAGCAGCTCAGGACAGGGGGTAATCTATGGCTACACCTTC. The encoded protein is CASSSGQGVIYGYTF.

The J gene is TRBJ2-7, the V gene TRBV4-1; D gene uncertain. V was trimmed by 4 bases and J by 6 bases, leaving 19 bases between them. The CDR3 totals 15 residues. Germline CDR1 MGHRA, CDR2 YSYEKL. CDR3 nucleotides: TGCGCCAGCAGCCCCATGGACGTAGCCCTCCGCGAGCAGTACTTC. This translates into CASSPMDVALREQYF.